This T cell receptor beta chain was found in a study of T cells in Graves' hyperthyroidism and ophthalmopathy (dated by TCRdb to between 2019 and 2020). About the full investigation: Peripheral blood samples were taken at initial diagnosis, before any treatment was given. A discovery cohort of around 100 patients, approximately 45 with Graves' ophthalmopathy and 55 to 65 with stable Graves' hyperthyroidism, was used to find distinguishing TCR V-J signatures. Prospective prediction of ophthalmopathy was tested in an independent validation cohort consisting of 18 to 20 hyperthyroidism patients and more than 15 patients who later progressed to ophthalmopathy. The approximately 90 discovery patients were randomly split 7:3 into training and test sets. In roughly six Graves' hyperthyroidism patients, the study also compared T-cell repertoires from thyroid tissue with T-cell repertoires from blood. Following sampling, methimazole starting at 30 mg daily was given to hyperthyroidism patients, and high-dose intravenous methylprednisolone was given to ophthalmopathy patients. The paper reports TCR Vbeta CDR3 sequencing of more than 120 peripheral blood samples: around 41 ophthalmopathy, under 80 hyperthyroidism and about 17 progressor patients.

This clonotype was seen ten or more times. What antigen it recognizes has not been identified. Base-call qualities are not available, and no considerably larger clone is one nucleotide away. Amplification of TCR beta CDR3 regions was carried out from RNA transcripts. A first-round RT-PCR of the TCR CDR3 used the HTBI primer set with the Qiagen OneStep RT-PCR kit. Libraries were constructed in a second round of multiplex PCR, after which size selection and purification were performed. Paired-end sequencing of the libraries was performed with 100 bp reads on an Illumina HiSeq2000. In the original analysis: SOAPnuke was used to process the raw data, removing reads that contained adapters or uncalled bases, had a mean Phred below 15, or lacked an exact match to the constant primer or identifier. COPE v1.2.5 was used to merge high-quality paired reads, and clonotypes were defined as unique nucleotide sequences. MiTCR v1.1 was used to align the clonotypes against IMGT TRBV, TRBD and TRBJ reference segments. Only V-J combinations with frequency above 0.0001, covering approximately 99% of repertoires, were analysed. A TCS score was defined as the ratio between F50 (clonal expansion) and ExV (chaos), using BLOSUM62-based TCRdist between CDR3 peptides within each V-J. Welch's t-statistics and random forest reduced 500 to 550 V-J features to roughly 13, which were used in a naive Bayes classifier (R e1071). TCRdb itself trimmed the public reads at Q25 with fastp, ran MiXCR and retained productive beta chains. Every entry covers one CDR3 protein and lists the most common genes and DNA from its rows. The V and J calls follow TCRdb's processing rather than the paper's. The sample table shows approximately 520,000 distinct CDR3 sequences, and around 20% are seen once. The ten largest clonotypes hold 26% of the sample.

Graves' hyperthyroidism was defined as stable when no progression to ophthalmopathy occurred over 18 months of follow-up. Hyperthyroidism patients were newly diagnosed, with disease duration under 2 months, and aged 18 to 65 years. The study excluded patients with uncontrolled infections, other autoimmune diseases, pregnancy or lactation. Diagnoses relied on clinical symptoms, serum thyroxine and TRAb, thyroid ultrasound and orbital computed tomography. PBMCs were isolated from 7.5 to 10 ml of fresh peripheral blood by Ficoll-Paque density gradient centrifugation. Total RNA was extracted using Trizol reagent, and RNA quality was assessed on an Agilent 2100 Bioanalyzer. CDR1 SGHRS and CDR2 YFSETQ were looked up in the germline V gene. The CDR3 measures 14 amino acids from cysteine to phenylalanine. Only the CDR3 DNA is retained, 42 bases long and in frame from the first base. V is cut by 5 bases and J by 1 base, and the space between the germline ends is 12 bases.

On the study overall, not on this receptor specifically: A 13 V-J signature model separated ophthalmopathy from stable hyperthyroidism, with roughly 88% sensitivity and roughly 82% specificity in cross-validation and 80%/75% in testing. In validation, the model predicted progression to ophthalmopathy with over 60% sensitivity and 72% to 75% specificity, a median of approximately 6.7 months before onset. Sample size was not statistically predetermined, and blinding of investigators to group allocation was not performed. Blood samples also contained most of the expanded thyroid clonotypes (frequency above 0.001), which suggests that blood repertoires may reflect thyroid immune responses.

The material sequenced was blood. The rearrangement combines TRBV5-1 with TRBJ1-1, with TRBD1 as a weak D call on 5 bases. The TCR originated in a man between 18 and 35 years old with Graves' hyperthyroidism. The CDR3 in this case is CASRGMGPNTEAFF. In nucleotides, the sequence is TGCGCCAGCAGGGGGATGGGACCGAACACTGAAGCTTTCTTT.